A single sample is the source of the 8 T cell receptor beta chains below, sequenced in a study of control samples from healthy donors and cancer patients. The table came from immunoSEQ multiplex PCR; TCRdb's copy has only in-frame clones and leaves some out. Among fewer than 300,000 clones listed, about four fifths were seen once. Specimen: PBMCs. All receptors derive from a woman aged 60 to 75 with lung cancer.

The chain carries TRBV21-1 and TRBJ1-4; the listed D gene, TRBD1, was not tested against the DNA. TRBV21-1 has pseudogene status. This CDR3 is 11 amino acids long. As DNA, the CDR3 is TGTGCCAGCAGCACACAGGGGAAACTGTTTTTT. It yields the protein CASSTQGKLFF.

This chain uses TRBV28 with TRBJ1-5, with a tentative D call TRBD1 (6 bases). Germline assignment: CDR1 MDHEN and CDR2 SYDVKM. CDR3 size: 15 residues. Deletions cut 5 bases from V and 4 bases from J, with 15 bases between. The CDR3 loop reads CASSARGGWNQPQHF. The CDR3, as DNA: TGTGCCAGCAGTGCCAGGGGTGGGTGGAATCAGCCCCAGCATTTT. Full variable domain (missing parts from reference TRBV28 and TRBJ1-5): DVKVTQSSRYLVKRTGEKVFLECVQDMDHENMFWYRQDPGLGLRLIYFSYDVKMKEKGDIPEGYSVSREKKERFSLILESASTNQTSMYLCASSARGGWNQPQHFGDGTRLSIL.

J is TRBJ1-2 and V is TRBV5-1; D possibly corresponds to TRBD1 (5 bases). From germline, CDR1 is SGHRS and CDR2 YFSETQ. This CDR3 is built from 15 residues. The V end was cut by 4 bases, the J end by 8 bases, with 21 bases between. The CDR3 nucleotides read TGCGCCAGCAGCGCCCAGAGCCAGTCTGGGACCGGCTACACCTTC. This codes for CASSAQSQSGTGYTF.

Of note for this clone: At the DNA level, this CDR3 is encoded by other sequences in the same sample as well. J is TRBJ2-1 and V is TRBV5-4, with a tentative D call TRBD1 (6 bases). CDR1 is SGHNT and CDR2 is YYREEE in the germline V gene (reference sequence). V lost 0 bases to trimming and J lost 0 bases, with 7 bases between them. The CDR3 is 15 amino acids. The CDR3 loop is CASSLGGGSYNEQFF. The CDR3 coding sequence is TGTGCCAGCAGCTTGGGAGGGGGCTCCTACAATGAGCAGTTCTTC.

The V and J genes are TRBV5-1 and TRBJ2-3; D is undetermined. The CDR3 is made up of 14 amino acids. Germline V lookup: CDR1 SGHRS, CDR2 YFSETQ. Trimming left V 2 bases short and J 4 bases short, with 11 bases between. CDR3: CASSFSGFSDTQYF. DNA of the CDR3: TGCGCCAGCAGCTTTTCCGGGTTCTCAGATACGCAGTATTTT. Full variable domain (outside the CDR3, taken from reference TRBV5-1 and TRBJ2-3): KAGVTQTPRYLIKTRGQQVTLSCSPISGHRSVSWYQQTPGQGLQFLFEYFSETQRNKGNFPGRFSGRQFSNSRSEMNVSTLELGDSALYLCASSFSGFSDTQYFGPGTRLTVL.

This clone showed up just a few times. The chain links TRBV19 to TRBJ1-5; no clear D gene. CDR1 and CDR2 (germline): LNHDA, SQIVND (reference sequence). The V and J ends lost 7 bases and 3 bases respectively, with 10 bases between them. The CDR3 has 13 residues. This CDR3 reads CASKAGYNQPQHF. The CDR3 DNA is TGTGCCAGTAAGGCAGGCTACAATCAGCCCCAGCATTTT.

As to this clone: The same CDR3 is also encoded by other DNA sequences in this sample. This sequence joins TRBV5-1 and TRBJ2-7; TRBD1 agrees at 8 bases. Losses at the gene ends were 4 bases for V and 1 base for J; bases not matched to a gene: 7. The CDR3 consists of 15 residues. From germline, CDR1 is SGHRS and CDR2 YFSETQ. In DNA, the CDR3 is TGCGCCAGCAGCCCGGGGACAGGCCTATCCTACGAGCAGTACTTC. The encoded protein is CASSPGTGLSYEQYF. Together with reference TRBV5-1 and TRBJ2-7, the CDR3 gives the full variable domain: KAGVTQTPRYLIKTRGQQVTLSCSPISGHRSVSWYQQTPGQGLQFLFEYFSETQRNKGNFPGRFSGRQFSNSRSEMNVSTLELGDSALYLCASSPGTGLSYEQYFGPGTRLTVT.

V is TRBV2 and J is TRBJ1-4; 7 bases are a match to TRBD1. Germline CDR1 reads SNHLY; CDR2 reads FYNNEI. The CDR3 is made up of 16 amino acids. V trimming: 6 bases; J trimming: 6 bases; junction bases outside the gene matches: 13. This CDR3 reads CASRGQPGGRDEKLFF. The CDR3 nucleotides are TGTGCCAGCAGGGGACAACCAGGGGGGAGGGATGAAAAACTGTTTTTT. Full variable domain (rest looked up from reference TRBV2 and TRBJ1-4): EPEVTQTPSHQVTQMGQEVILRCVPISNHLYFYWYRQILGQKVEFLVSFYNNEISEKSEIFDDQFSVERPDGSNFTLKIRSTKLEDSAMYFCASRGQPGGRDEKLFFGSGTQLSVL.